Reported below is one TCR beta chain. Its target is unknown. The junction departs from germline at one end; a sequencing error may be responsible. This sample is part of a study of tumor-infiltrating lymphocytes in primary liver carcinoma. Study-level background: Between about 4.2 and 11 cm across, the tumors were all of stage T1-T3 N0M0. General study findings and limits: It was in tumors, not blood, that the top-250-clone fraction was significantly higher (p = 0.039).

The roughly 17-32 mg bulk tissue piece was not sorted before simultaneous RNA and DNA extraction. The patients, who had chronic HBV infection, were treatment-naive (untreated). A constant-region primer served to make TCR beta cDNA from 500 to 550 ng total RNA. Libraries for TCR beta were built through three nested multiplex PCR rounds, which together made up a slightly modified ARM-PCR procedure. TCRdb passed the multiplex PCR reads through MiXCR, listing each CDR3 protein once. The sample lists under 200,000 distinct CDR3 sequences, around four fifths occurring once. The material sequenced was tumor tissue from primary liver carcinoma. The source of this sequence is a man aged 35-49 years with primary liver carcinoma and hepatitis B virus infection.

CDR3 region: CSLEGDSRNYGYTF. The CDR3 DNA reads TGCAGCCTTGAAGGGGACAGTAGGAACTATGGCTACACCTTC. The rearrangement joins TRBV29-1 to TRBJ1-2, with 7 bases matching TRBD1. From germline, CDR1 is SQVTM and CDR2 ANQGSEA. The CDR3 is 14 residues long.